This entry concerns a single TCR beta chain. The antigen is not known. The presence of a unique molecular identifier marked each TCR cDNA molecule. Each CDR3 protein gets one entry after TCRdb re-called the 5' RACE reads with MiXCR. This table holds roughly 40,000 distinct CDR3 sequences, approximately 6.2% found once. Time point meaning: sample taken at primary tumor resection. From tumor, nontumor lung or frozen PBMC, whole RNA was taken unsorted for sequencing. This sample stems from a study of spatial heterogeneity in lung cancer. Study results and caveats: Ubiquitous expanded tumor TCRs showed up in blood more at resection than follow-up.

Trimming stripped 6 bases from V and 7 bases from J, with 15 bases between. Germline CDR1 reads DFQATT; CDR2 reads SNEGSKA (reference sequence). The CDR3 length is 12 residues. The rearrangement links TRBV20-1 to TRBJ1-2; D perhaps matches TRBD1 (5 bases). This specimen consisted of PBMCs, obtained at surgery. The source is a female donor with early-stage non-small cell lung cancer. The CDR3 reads CSAQPGTGGYTF. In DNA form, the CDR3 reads TGCAGTGCACAGCCCGGGACGGGTGGCTACACCTTC.